Here is one T cell receptor (beta chain) with its context. The data belong to a study of shared clonotypes between healthy human individuals. The CDR3 loop spans 14 amino acids. Trimming at V came to 4 bases and at J to 8 bases, leaving 9 bases not matched to a gene. CDR1 LNHDA and CDR2 SQIVND come from the germline V gene (reference sequence). The repertoire was sequenced with immunoSEQ multiplex PCR; TCRdb's copy has only in-frame clones and lacks some. The repertoire holds fewer than 550,000 clones, with roughly 79% as singletons. Sequences were obtained from PBMCs. This sequence originates from a middle-aged woman in good health. Some clones in this sample may be carry-over from other donors' samples. This chain uses TRBV19 with TRBJ2-5, with 8 bases matching TRBD1. This CDR3 is CASSTTGGLYTQYF. CDR3 DNA: TGTGCCAGTAGTACCACAGGGGGTTTGTACACCCAGTACTTC.